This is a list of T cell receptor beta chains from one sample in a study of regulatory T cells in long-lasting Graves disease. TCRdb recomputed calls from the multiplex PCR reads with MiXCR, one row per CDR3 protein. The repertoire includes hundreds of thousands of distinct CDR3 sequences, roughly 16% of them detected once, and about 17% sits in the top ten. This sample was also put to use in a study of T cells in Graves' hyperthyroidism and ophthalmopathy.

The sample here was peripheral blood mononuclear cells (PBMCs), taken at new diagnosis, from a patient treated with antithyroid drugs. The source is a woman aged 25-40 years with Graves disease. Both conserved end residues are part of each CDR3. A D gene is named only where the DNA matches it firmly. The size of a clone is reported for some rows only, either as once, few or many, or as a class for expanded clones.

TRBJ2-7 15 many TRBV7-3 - CASSVGGGGPYEQYF TGTGCCAGCAGCGTCGGGGGTGGTGGTCCCTACGAGCAGTACTTC
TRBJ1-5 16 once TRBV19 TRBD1 CASTRGLTGSNQPQHF TGTGCCAGTACCCGGGGCTTGACAGGGAGCAATCAGCCCCAGCATTTT
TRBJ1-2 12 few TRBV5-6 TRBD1 CASTPGGHGYTF TGTGCCAGCACCCCAGGGGGTCATGGCTACACCTTC
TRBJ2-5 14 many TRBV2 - CASIPTGVGETQYF TGTGCCAGCATTCCGACGGGGGTGGGAGAGACCCAGTACTTC
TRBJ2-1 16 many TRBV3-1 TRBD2 CASSLGGGLTYNEQFF TGTGCCAGCAGCCTTGGCGGGGGGCTCACTTACAATGAGCAGTTCTTC
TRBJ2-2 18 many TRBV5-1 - CASSLARDRRTNTGELFF TGCGCCAGCAGCTTGGCCCGGGACCGCCGAACGAACACCGGGGAGCTGTTTTTT
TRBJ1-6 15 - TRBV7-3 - CASSLAGASLSPLHF TGTGCCAGCAGCTTAGCGGGGGCGTCCCTCTCACCCCTCCACTTT
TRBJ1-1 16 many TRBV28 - CASSWGRTATNTEAFF TGTGCCAGCAGTTGGGGGAGGACAGCGACGAACACTGAAGCTTTCTTT
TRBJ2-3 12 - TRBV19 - CATRDVKDTQYF TGTGCCACCAGGGACGTAAAGGATACGCAGTATTTT
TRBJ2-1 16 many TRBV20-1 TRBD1 CSARDQGQGRFNEQFF TGCAGTGCTAGAGATCAAGGACAGGGGCGCTTTAATGAGCAGTTCTTC
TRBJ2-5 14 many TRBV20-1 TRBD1 CSASAGTGGETQYF TGCAGTGCTAGTGCAGGGACAGGGGGAGAGACCCAGTACTTC
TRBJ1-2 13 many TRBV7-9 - CASSLAAGDGYTF TGTGCCAGCAGCTTAGCGGCGGGAGATGGCTACACCTTC
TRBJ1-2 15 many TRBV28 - CASRSEPGRSGGYTF TGTGCCAGCAGATCAGAACCGGGACGAAGTGGTGGCTACACCTTC
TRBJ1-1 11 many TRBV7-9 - CASSLTTEAFF TGTGCCAGCAGCTTAACGACTGAAGCTTTCTTT
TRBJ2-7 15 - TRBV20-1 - CSARDPEFAYPEQYF TGCAGTGCTAGAGATCCCGAATTCGCCTATCCCGAGCAGTACTTC
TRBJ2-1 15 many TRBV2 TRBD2 CASSVGTSGRDEQFF TGTGCCAGCAGTGTTGGCACTAGCGGGAGGGATGAGCAGTTCTTC
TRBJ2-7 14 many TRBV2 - CASSVFAGPGEQYF TGTGCCAGCAGCGTCTTCGCGGGACCGGGCGAGCAGTACTTC
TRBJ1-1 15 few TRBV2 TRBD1 CASLKDRGLNTEAFF TGTGCCAGCTTGAAGGACAGGGGCTTGAACACTGAAGCTTTCTTT
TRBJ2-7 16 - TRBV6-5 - CASSYSRGGAEYEQYF TGTGCCAGCAGTTACTCGAGAGGCGGAGCCGAATACGAGCAGTACTTC
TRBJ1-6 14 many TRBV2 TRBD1 CASSRDSYNSPLHF TGTGCCAGCAGCCGGGACAGCTATAATTCACCCCTCCACTTT
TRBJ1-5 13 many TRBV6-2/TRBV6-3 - CASSVNRNRPQHF TGTGCCAGCAGTGTTAACAGGAATCGACCCCAGCATTTT
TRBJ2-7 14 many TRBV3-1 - CASSPLQGPYEQYF TGTGCCAGCAGCCCCCTACAGGGCCCCTACGAGCAGTACTTC
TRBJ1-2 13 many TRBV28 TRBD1 CASSLPGQGGYTF TGTGCCAGCAGTCTCCCGGGACAGGGGGGCTACACCTTC
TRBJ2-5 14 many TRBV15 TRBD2 CATSSDRGEETQYF TGTGCCACCAGCTCGGATCGGGGGGAAGAGACCCAGTACTTC
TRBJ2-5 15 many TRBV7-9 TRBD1 CASDLVGTAGETQYF TGTGCCAGCGACTTAGTAGGGACAGCAGGAGAGACCCAGTACTTC
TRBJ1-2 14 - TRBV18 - CASSPQGRDYGYTF TGTGCCAGCTCACCACAGGGGCGAGACTATGGCTACACCTTC
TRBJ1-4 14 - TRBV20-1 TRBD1 CSASPNRGHGKLFF TGCAGTGCTAGTCCCAACAGGGGGCACGGAAAACTGTTTTTT
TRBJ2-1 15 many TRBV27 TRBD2 CASSLRAGGWNEQFF TGTGCCAGCAGTTTACGAGCGGGAGGGTGGAATGAGCAGTTCTTC
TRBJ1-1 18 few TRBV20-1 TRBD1 CSARGGLGTGVEGTEAFF TGCAGTGCTAGAGGTGGTCTGGGGACAGGGGTCGAGGGCACTGAAGCTTTCTTT
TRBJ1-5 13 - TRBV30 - CAWSVVRGQPQHF TGTGCCTGGAGTGTAGTGCGGGGTCAGCCCCAGCATTTT
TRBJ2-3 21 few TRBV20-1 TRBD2 CSAASSAWGSSGRGKGGTQYF TGCAGTGCTGCTAGCTCTGCATGGGGGTCTAGCGGGAGGGGCAAAGGGGGTACGCAGTATTTT
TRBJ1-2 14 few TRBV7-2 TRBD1 CASTLRQGDYGYTF TGTGCCAGCACCCTGAGACAGGGGGACTATGGCTACACCTTC
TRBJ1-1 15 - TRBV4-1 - CASSHRPGGGPEAFF TGCGCCAGCAGCCACCGGCCGGGGGGGGGCCCTGAAGCTTTCTTT
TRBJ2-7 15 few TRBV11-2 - CASSLKTDLSYEQYF TGTGCCAGCAGCTTAAAGACAGACTTATCTTACGAGCAGTACTTC